What follows are 18 T cell receptor beta chains derived from one specimen sequenced in a study of blood T cell repertoires in COVID-19. TCRdb's copy holds only in-frame clones and misses some; the assay was immunoSEQ multiplex PCR. The data show some 210,000 clones, roughly 80% seen once. The sample consisted of peripheral blood. The receptors were sampled from a human donor in a cohort sampled during active COVID-19.

The chain joins TRBV19 to TRBJ1-2, with D possibly TRBD1 on 6 matching bases. Germline lookup yields CDR1 LNHDA and CDR2 SQIVND (reference sequence). The CDR3 sequence is 14 residues long. V was cut by 5 bases and J by 5 bases, with 15 bases left in between. CDR3 sequence: CASSLGQPWYGYTF. The CDR3 DNA reads as TGTGCCAGTAGTCTAGGACAGCCCTGGTATGGCTACACCTTC.

This chain uses TRBV24-1 with TRBJ2-2, with D possibly being TRBD1 (6 bases). The germline gives CDR1 KGHDR, CDR2 SFDVKD. The V end was cut by 4 bases, the J end by 3 bases, with 11 bases between. The CDR3 sequence is 15 residues long. CDR3: CATSERAGDTGELFF. The CDR3 DNA reads TGTGCCACCAGTGAGCGAGCAGGGGACACCGGGGAGCTGTTTTTT.

This clone was observed a few times. The chain recombines TRBV27 with TRBJ2-3; a possible D gene is TRBD2 (6 bases). The CDR3 is 14 amino acids. V was pared by 8 bases and J by 4 bases, with 16 bases between. Germline CDR1 reads MNHEY; CDR2 reads SMNVEV (reference sequence). CDR3 in DNA: TGTGCCAGCTCGCTCTGGCGGGGCGCAGATACGCAGTATTTT. Its translation is CASSLWRGADTQYF.

This chain connects TRBV9 to TRBJ1-1; no clear D. This CDR3 has 14 residues. CDR1 and CDR2 (germline): SGDLS, YYNGEE. Trimming shortened V by 4 bases and J by 0 bases, and 10 bases separated the two germline ends. CDR3 protein: CASSSGLVNTEAFF. CDR3 nucleotide sequence: TGTGCCAGCAGCTCTGGACTTGTGAACACTGAAGCTTTCTTT.

The CDR3 bases are TGTGCCAGCAGCATTACACAGGGGGCGCTTCTGGTGGACACTGAAGCTTTCTTT. Its protein is CASSITQGALLVDTEAFF. The genes are TRBV5-6 and TRBJ1-1, with 9 bases identical to TRBD1. CDR3 size: 18 residues. The junction had 16 bases not matched to a gene; V was cut back by 4 bases and J by 3 bases. Germline assignment: CDR1 SGHDT and CDR2 YYEEEE.

The chain links TRBV7-9 to TRBJ1-1; no definite D call. The V gene's germline CDR1 is SEHNR and CDR2 FQNEAQ (reference sequence). The V and J ends lost 6 bases and 1 base respectively, with 9 bases between them. The CDR3 runs to 13 residues. Here the CDR3 reads CASRDQANTEAFF. DNA for the CDR3: TGTGCCAGCAGAGACCAGGCGAACACTGAAGCTTTCTTT.

The rearrangement uses TRBV19 and TRBJ2-7; D is unresolved. V lost 2 bases, J lost 4 bases, and 9 bases lay in between. There are 13 residues in the CDR3. CDR1 and CDR2 (germline): LNHDA, SQIVND (reference sequence). The CDR3 DNA reads as TGTGCCAGTAGTATATCCCCCCCTTACGAGCAGTACTTC. Translating gives CASSISPPYEQYF.

V and J are TRBV27 and TRBJ2-7, with D possibly being TRBD1 (5 bases). The length of the CDR3 is 18 residues. Deletions cut 3 bases from V and 3 bases from J, with 24 bases between. Germline CDR1 and CDR2: MNHEY and SMNVEV (reference sequence). The CDR3 DNA follows: TGTGCCAGCAGTTTTTATCAGGGATCCGCGATAGATATCTACGAGCAGTACTTC. Translation gives CASSFYQGSAIDIYEQYF.

This clone has only one observation. The chain combines TRBV30 with TRBJ1-4, with D unclear. Trimming cost V 0 bases and J 8 bases, with 16 bases left between them. Germline CDR1 GTSNPN, CDR2 SVGIG (reference sequence). The CDR3 runs 15 residues. The CDR3 DNA reads as TGTGCCTGGAGTGTATTGCGGGCGCGGCACGAAAAACTGTTTTTT. Protein sequence: CAWSVLRARHEKLFF.

The chain combines TRBV6-6 with TRBJ1-1; TRBD1 might be the D (5 bases). This CDR3 comprises 13 residues. Trimming left V 1 base short and J 9 bases short, with 12 bases between. Germline CDR1 and CDR2: MNHNY and SVGAGI (reference sequence). CDR3 coding DNA: TGTGCCAGCAGTTACTACAAACAGGATCAAGCTTTCTTT. Translating it yields CASSYYKQDQAFF.

This chain uses TRBV7-9 with TRBJ1-1, with 8 bases lining up with TRBD1. CDR1 SEHNR and CDR2 FQNEAQ come from the germline V gene (reference sequence). The ends lost 5 bases at V and 2 bases at J; junction bases unmatched: 10. The CDR3 spans 16 residues. CDR3 region: CASSRTGQAINTEAFF. The CDR3 DNA is TGTGCCAGCAGCCGAACGGGACAGGCGATAAACACTGAAGCTTTCTTT.

The V call is TRBV12-5, the J call TRBJ2-2; TRBD2 agrees at 7 bases. CDR3 length: 17 amino acids. Germline V CDR1 and CDR2: LGHNT, FRNRAP. V gave up 4 bases and J gave up 6 bases; unmatched junction bases: 14. The CDR3 loop reads CASGSPWGAGESGELFF. As DNA, the CDR3 is TGTGCTAGTGGTTCCCCCTGGGGTGCGGGGGAGTCCGGGGAGCTGTTTTTT.

The rearrangement links TRBV5-1 to TRBJ1-1, with D perhaps matching TRBD1 (5 bases). The CDR3 contains 14 residues. Trimming removed 4 bases from V and 1 base from J, with 11 bases in between. Germline loops: CDR1 SGHRS, CDR2 YFSETQ. DNA for the CDR3: TGCGCCAGCAGCGGACTAGGACAGAACACTGAAGCTTTCTTT. Translation gives CASSGLGQNTEAFF.

A remark on this clone: Sequence at one end of the junction differs from germline and may be a read error. This rearrangement joins TRBV6-6 to TRBJ1-1, with TRBD1 as a possible D gene (6 bases). Germline V CDR1 and CDR2: MNHNY, SVGAGI (reference sequence). The CDR3 is 14 amino acids. The DNA for the CDR3 is TGTGCCAGCAGATACTACAGGGTTAACACTGAAGCTTTCTTT. Translation: CASRYYRVNTEAFF.

The CDR3 sequence: CASSLVMGSYGYTF. The CDR3 bases are TGTGCCAGCAGCCTCGTTATGGGCAGCTATGGCTACACCTTC. V and J are TRBV5-4 and TRBJ1-2; no clear D gene. Per germline, CDR1 SGHNT and CDR2 YYREEE (reference sequence). The V end was cut by 4 bases, the J end by 4 bases, with 14 bases between. This CDR3 is 14 amino acids long.

The V and J genes are TRBV27 and TRBJ1-1, with a tentative D call TRBD1 (5 bases). V was pared by 7 bases and J by 9 bases, with 18 bases between. The CDR3 totals 13 residues. CDR1 and CDR2 (germline): MNHEY, SMNVEV (reference sequence). The DNA for the CDR3 is TGTGCCAGCACCCCGGGGGGAGCCTCCCAAGCTTTCTTT. Its translation: CASTPGGASQAFF.

The chain recombines TRBV4-1 with TRBJ2-3, with TRBD1 identical over 8 bases. CDR3 length equals 15 residues. V shed 4 bases, J shed 2 bases, and the junction held 5 bases outside the gene matches. Germline assignment: CDR1 MGHRA and CDR2 YSYEKL. For the CDR3, the DNA is TGCGCCAGCAGCCGACAGGGGCGAGACACAGATACGCAGTATTTT. Amino acid sequence: CASSRQGRDTDTQYF.

The V gene is TRBV18, the J gene TRBJ1-4; 7 bases fit TRBD1. The germline V gene encodes CDR1 KGHSH and CDR2 LQKENI. CDR3 length: 14 amino acids. The J segment lost 3 bases and the V segment lost 3 bases, leaving 1 base of the junction unmatched. CDR3 nucleotides: TGTGCCAGCTCACCGGGACAGCCTAATGAAAAACTGTTTTTT. It is translated as CASSPGQPNEKLFF. The variable domain in full, with the rest retrieved from reference TRBV18 and TRBJ1-4, is NAGVMQNPRHLVRRRGQEARLRCSPMKGHSHVYWYRQLPEEGLKFMVYLQKENIIDESGMPKERFSAEFPKEGPSILRIQQVVRGDSAAYFCASSPGQPNEKLFFGSGTQLSVL.